These T cell receptor beta chains were read from a single sample in a study of blood T cells in healthy people across ages. From the 5' RACE reads, TCRdb called clonotypes with MiXCR, one entry per CDR3 protein. The repertoire holds 780,000 or so distinct CDR3 sequences, with just over 55% as singletons. The material sequenced was blood. These receptors were collected from a man aged 35-49 years in good health. The CDR3 runs from the conserved cysteine through the conserved F or W. The D gene is left open where the match is weak. Rows may omit the clone size; those that give it use once, few, many or a size class.

CASSSPALWHSNTGELFF	TGTGCCAGCAGTTCCCCCGCCCTGTGGCACTCGAACACCGGGGAGCTGTTTTTT	TRBJ2-2	NA	TRBV28	few
CASSFGDSNQPQHF	TGTGCCAGCAGTTTCGGGGATAGCAATCAGCCCCAGCATTTT	TRBJ1-5	NA	TRBV12-3/TRBV12-4	NA
CASSLDRRTDTQYF	TGTGCCAGCAGCTTAGATCGCCGGACAGATACGCAGTATTTT	TRBJ2-3	NA	TRBV7-2	NA
CASGLGVSYEQYF	TGTGCTAGTGGCCTCGGGGTCTCCTACGAGCAGTACTTC	TRBJ2-7	NA	TRBV12-5	few
CASSQDSFQGRLRTDTQYF	TGTGCCAGCAGCCAAGATAGTTTTCAGGGCCGACTTCGCACAGATACGCAGTATTTT	TRBJ2-3	NA	TRBV14	NA
CASRSGSSYEQYF	TGTGCCAGCAGGTCGGGGAGCTCCTACGAGCAGTACTTC	TRBJ2-7	NA	TRBV28	few
CASTGGQPNEKLFF	TGTGCCAGCACCGGGGGACAGCCTAATGAAAAACTGTTTTTT	TRBJ1-4	TRBD1	TRBV3-1	many
CASSVGPGTGNIQYF	TGTGCCAGCAGCGTAGGTCCAGGGACAGGGAACATTCAGTACTTC	TRBJ2-4	TRBD1	TRBV9	few
CATSRVTGVGYGYTF	TGTGCCACCAGCAGAGTAACAGGGGTAGGCTATGGCTACACCTTC	TRBJ1-2	TRBD1	TRBV15	NA
CASSPTGIFETQYF	TGTGCCAGCAGCCCAACGGGGATTTTTGAGACCCAGTACTTC	TRBJ2-5	NA	TRBV7-2	NA
CAISESGAQYF	TGTGCCATCAGTGAGAGCGGGGCCCAGTACTTC	TRBJ2-5	TRBD2	TRBV10-3	NA
CSARTSGIPGETQYF	TGCAGTGCTCGGACTAGCGGGATCCCGGGGGAGACCCAGTACTTC	TRBJ2-5	TRBD2	TRBV20-1	NA
CASSQDRTGPYYNSPLHF	TGTGCCAGCAGCCAAGATAGGACGGGACCCTATTATAATTCACCCCTCCACTTT	TRBJ1-6	NA	TRBV4-2	few
CASSRDRAVHEQFF	TGTGCCAGCAGCCGAGACAGGGCCGTGCATGAGCAGTTCTTC	TRBJ2-1	TRBD1	TRBV2	NA
CASSPTGGSVREKLFF	TGCGCCAGCAGCCCGACAGGGGGATCGGTTCGGGAAAAACTGTTTTTT	TRBJ1-4	TRBD1	TRBV5-1	NA
CASSTSGRGETQYF	TGTGCCAGCAGCACAAGCGGGAGGGGTGAAACGCAGTATTTT	TRBJ2-3	TRBD2	TRBV7-6	NA
CASLQAETQYF	TGTGCCAGCCTCCAGGCGGAGACCCAGTACTTC	TRBJ2-5	NA	TRBV2	NA
CASASTDSSNQPQHF	TGTGCCAGCGCAAGTACAGATTCTAGCAATCAGCCCCAGCATTTT	TRBJ1-5	NA	TRBV2	NA
CASSLESPFGAGYTF	TGTGCCAGCAGCCTAGAGAGCCCCTTCGGCGCTGGCTACACCTTC	TRBJ1-2	NA	TRBV2	few
CASSDRGGTEAFF	TGTGCCAGCAGTGACAGGGGAGGGACTGAAGCTTTCTTT	TRBJ1-1	TRBD1	TRBV7-9	NA
CASREVYEQYF	TGTGCCAGCAGGGAAGTCTACGAGCAGTACTTC	TRBJ2-7	NA	TRBV12-3/TRBV12-4	NA
CASSLMAGATSGGEQFF	TGTGCCAGCAGTTTGATGGCTGGGGCGACTAGTGGCGGTGAGCAGTTCTTC	TRBJ2-1	NA	TRBV27	NA